This passage covers 8 T cell receptor beta chains from one sample sequenced in a study of blood T cell repertoires in COVID-19. Assay: immunoSEQ multiplex PCR; the TCRdb copy retains only in-frame clones and omits some. The data hold 35,000 to 50,000 clones, with roughly three quarters observed a single time. Sequences were obtained from peripheral blood. These receptors were taken from a man older than 75 with acute or convalescent COVID-19.

This clone was observed a few times. The genes are TRBV5-1 and TRBJ1-6; D uncertain. Germline V gene sequence: CDR1 SGHRS, CDR2 YFSETQ. Trimming took off 6 bases at V and 7 bases at J, with 14 bases between the two ends. This CDR3 is built from 14 residues. The CDR3 region has the DNA TGCGCCAGCAATGGAGGGAGAGGGAATTCACCCCTCCACTTT. This codes for CASNGGRGNSPLHF.

The CDR3 coding sequence is TGTGCCAGCAGCCGCGGGACCCAACGGCCAGATACGCAGTATTTT. As protein: CASSRGTQRPDTQYF. The chain has TRBV7-6 and TRBJ2-3, with D possibly matching TRBD2 (6 bases). Per the germline V gene, CDR1 is SGHVS and CDR2 is FNYEAQ. The CDR3 is made up of 15 amino acids. V dropped 5 bases and J dropped 4 bases, with 16 bases sitting between them.

This clone was seen just once. This sequence joins TRBV4-2 and TRBJ2-2; D uncertain. The germline V gene encodes CDR1 LGHNA and CDR2 YNFKEQ. The CDR3 is 15 residues long. Trimming removed 1 base at V and 2 bases at J, with 8 bases between. CDR3 coding DNA: TGTGCCAGCAGCCAAGTAGACATAAACACCGGGGAGCTGTTTTTT. Its protein is CASSQVDINTGELFF.

The CDR3 loop reads CASSTHFQETQYF. The CDR3 region has the DNA TGTGCCAGTAGTACGCACTTCCAAGAGACCCAGTACTTC. The gene calls are TRBV19 and TRBJ2-5; D is unresolved. Trimming cost V 4 bases and J 1 base, with 7 bases left between them. This CDR3 has 13 residues. Germline loops: CDR1 LNHDA, CDR2 SQIVND (reference sequence).

The rearrangement links TRBV5-1 to TRBJ2-1, with 16 bases lining up with TRBD2. The V gene end was trimmed by 4 bases and the J gene end by 4 bases; junction bases not matched to a gene: 11. CDR3 length: 19 residues. Per germline, CDR1 SGHRS and CDR2 YFSETQ. The CDR3, as DNA: TGCGCCAGCAGCACCAGCGGGACTAGCGGGGGGGCGCATTACAATGAGCAGTTCTTC. This translates into CASSTSGTSGGAHYNEQFF.

The chain joins TRBV6-5 to TRBJ1-4; D remains unclear. Germline V gene lookup returns CDR1 MNHEY and CDR2 SVGAGI. V lost 6 bases to trimming and J lost 0 bases, with 8 bases between them. CDR3 length: 14 residues. The DNA of the CDR3 is TGTGCCAGCAGGATAGATGCAACTAATGAAAAACTGTTTTTT. This translates into CASRIDATNEKLFF.

This clone was counted once. The V gene is TRBV27, the J gene TRBJ2-6; the D is unclear. V lost 0 bases, J lost 2 bases, and 2 bases lay in between. The CDR3 covers 14 residues. Germline V lookup: CDR1 MNHEY, CDR2 SMNVEV (reference sequence). CDR3 in DNA: TGTGCCAGCAGTTTATCTACTGGGGCCAACGTCCTGACTTTC. Translating gives CASSLSTGANVLTF.

The rearrangement joins TRBV10-1 to TRBJ2-3; 9 nucleotides agree with TRBD1. The length of the CDR3 is 16 residues. Germline assignment: CDR1 WNHNN and CDR2 SYGVQD (reference sequence). Trimming at V came to 0 bases and at J to 3 bases, leaving 4 bases not matched to a gene. CDR3 residues: CASSESGQGGTDTQYF. The DNA for the CDR3 is TGCGCCAGCAGTGAGTCGGGACAGGGCGGGACAGATACGCAGTATTTT.